This T cell receptor beta chain was identified during a study of shared clonotypes between healthy human individuals. The method was immunoSEQ multiplex PCR; TCRdb's version includes in-frame clones alone and lacks a portion of them. This sample carries roughly 2.1 million clones, 85% to 95% of them seen once, and the ten largest clones take about 1.8%. It was CD45RO-negative cells, positively selected for CCR7, that made up naive CD8 cells, with terminally differentiated effector memory CD45RA+ cells excluded. The V gene's germline CDR1 is LGHNA and CDR2 YSLEER. J gave up 9 bases and V 0 bases, and 3 bases lay outside the gene matches. This CDR3 is built from 14 residues.

The sequenced sample consisted of naive CD8+ T cells from PBMCs. The receptor was derived from a man between 18 and 29 years old in good health. Some clones in this sample may be carry-over from other donors' samples. The rearrangement uses TRBV4-3 and TRBJ2-1, with 9 positions matching TRBD2. The DNA of the CDR3 is TGCGCCAGCAGCCAAGACCTAGCGGGAACTGAGCAGTTCTTC. Translating it yields CASSQDLAGTEQFF.